This T cell receptor (beta chain) is from a study of CD8 T cells in ankylosing spondylitis. A note on this clonotype: Its matching antigen is unknown.

TCRdb reanalysed the 5' RACE reads using MiXCR and keeps one entry per CDR3 protein. Of fewer than 400,000 distinct CDR3 sequences in the sample, around 22% were seen once. Study-wide points: In ankylosing spondylitis patients, matched synovial fluid reportedly showed significant enrichment of disease-linked clones. The study identified a TCR beta motif of several highly homologous variants that appeared characteristic of ankylosing spondylitis blood. A CD8+ phenotype characterized the disease-linked clones, which were relatively rare in peripheral blood.

CDR1 is SGHRS and CDR2 is YFSETQ in the germline V gene. The V gene lost 4 bases and the J gene lost 4 bases, with 10 bases spanning the gap. CDR3 length: 13 amino acids. J is TRBJ2-3 and V is TRBV5-1, with D perhaps matching TRBD2 (5 bases). The receptor comes from a male donor with ankylosing spondylitis. Sequencing was performed on blood, either unsorted or a sorted T cell fraction (not recorded which). The CDR3 protein is CASSPARADTQYF. DNA for the CDR3: TGCGCCAGCAGCCCAGCGCGGGCAGATACGCAGTATTTT.